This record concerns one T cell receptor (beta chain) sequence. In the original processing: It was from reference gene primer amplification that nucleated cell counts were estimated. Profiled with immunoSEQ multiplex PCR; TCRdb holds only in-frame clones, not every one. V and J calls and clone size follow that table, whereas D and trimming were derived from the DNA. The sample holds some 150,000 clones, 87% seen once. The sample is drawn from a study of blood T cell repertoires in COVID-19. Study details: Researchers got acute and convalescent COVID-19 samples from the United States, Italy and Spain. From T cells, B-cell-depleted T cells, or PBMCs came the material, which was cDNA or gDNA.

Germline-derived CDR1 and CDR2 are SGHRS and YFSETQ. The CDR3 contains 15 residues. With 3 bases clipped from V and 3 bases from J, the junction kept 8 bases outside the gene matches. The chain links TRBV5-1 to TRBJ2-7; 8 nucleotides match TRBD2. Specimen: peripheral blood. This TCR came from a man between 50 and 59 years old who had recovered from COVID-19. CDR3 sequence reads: CASSWTGTRLYEQYF. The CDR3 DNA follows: TGCGCCAGCAGCTGGACCGGGACTAGACTCTACGAGCAGTACTTC.